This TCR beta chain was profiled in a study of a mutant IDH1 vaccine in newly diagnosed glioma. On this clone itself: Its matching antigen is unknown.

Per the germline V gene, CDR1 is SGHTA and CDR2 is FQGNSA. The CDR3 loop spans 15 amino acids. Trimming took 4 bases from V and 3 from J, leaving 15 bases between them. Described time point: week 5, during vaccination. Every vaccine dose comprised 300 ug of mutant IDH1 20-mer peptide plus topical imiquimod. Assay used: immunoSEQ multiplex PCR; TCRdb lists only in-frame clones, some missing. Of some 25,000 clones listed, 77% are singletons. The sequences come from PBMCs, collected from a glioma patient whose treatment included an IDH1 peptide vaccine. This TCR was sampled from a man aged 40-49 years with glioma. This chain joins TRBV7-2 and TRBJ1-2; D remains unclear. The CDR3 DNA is TGTGCCAGCAGCTACGGGAGGACGGACTACTATGGCTACACCTTC. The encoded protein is CASSYGRTDYYGYTF.